This TCR beta chain was identified during a study of blood T cell repertoires in COVID-19. Turning to the study itself: T cells, B-cell-depleted T cells, or PBMCs provided the cDNA or gDNA that served as material.

Sequenced by immunoSEQ multiplex PCR; TCRdb stores in-frame clones only, minus some. The sample carries under 200,000 clones, 83% recorded once. The CDR3 has 13 residues. The V end was cut by 0 bases, the J end by 8 bases, with 7 bases between. The germline CDR1 and CDR2 sequences are LGHNA and YSLEER. This chain connects TRBV4-3 to TRBJ1-4; D ambiguous. This clonotype originated in a woman aged 80 or over with acute or convalescent COVID-19. The material sequenced was peripheral blood. CDR3 coding DNA: TGCGCCAGCAGCCAAGATCGAGGGGAAAAACTGTTTTTT. Its protein product is CASSQDRGEKLFF.